The 21 T cell receptor beta chains below all came from one sample that was sequenced in a study of cytomegalovirus exposure and HLA in healthy donors. Vbeta (60) and Jbeta (13) primers were used in the PCR. Method: immunoSEQ multiplex PCR; TCRdb's copy keeps in-frame clones and lacks some. The table shows about 180,000 clones, with around three quarters occurring only once. The sequenced material came from PBMCs. These TCRs come from a middle-aged man in good health and CMV-seronegative.

The V and J genes are TRBV5-6 and TRBJ1-2; 7 positions match TRBD1. Unmatched junction bases numbered 15, after V lost 0 bases and J lost 7 bases. This CDR3 has 17 residues. Looked up from germline, CDR1 is SGHDT and CDR2 is YYEEEE. CDR3 sequence reads: CASSLGSRTGGSSGYTF. DNA for the CDR3: TGTGCCAGCAGCTTGGGGTCGAGGACAGGTGGGAGCTCTGGCTACACCTTC.

The sample holds one count of this clone. The V and J genes are TRBV19 and TRBJ2-1; D is perhaps TRBD2 (5 bases). The length of the CDR3 is 14 residues. CDR1 is LNHDA and CDR2 is SQIVND in the germline V gene (reference sequence). The germline V and J ends were trimmed by 7 bases and 0 bases, with 10 bases remaining between them. The DNA for the CDR3 is TGTGCCAGTACCCGGGATAGCTCCTACAATGAGCAGTTCTTC. This gives the protein CASTRDSSYNEQFF.

The chain is built from TRBV27 and TRBJ2-7; D uncertain. V was clipped by 3 bases and J by 0 bases, with 12 bases between them. Germline V gene lookup returns CDR1 MNHEY and CDR2 SMNVEV (reference sequence). The CDR3 has 15 amino acids. The CDR3 sequence is CASSFRQESSYEQYF. CDR3 DNA sequence: TGTGCCAGCAGTTTTCGGCAGGAAAGCTCCTACGAGCAGTACTTC.

This clone was observed a few times. This sequence joins TRBV10-2 and TRBJ2-7; D ambiguous. Germline assignment: CDR1 WSHSY and CDR2 SAAADI. The CDR3 is 13 residues long. V was shortened by 6 bases and J by 0 bases, with 9 bases between the two germline ends. CDR3 residues: CASRVPVSYEQYF. In DNA, the CDR3 is TGCGCCAGCAGGGTTCCAGTCTCCTACGAGCAGTACTTC.

V and J are TRBV19 and TRBJ2-7; 11 nucleotides line up with TRBD2. The CDR3 loop spans 15 amino acids. The trim removed 3 bases at V and 2 bases at J, leaving 3 bases unmatched. The germline gives CDR1 LNHDA, CDR2 SQIVND (reference sequence). The DNA for the CDR3 is TGTGCCAGTAGTATTCTAGCGGGGGGAACCTACGAGCAGTACTTC. Translating it yields CASSILAGGTYEQYF.

V usage is TRBV2 and J usage is TRBJ1-1; D not resolved. Germline V gives CDR1 SNHLY, CDR2 FYNNEI. The length of the CDR3 is 14 residues. Trimming stripped 7 bases from V and 2 bases from J, with 14 bases between. This chain's CDR3 is CASTSYERNTEAFF. The CDR3 DNA follows: TGTGCCAGCACTTCTTATGAGCGAAACACTGAAGCTTTCTTT. Filled out from reference TRBV2 and TRBJ1-1, the complete variable domain reads EPEVTQTPSHQVTQMGQEVILRCVPISNHLYFYWYRQILGQKVEFLVSFYNNEISEKSEIFDDQFSVERPDGSNFTLKIRSTKLEDSAMYFCASTSYERNTEAFFGQGTRLTVV.

This clone has more than one count but fewer than ten. The V call is TRBV7-2, the J call TRBJ1-2; 8 bases match TRBD1. The germline V gene has CDR1 SGHTA and CDR2 FQGNSA. There are 14 residues in the CDR3. V lost 1 base, J lost 7 bases, and 5 bases stayed unmatched. The CDR3 here is CASSLEDRDGGYTF. CDR3 DNA sequence: TGTGCCAGCAGCTTAGAGGACAGGGACGGTGGCTACACCTTC.

The V call is TRBV5-1, the J call TRBJ2-3; TRBD2 might be the D (6 bases). The V end was cut by 3 bases, the J end by 6 bases, with 14 bases between. This CDR3 comprises 14 residues. Germline-derived CDR1 and CDR2 are SGHRS and YFSETQ. CDR3 DNA: TGCGCCAGCAGCTGGGGGACTGGGAGGGATACGCAGTATTTT. Protein product: CASSWGTGRDTQYF. Filled out from reference TRBV5-1 and TRBJ2-3, the complete variable domain reads KAGVTQTPRYLIKTRGQQVTLSCSPISGHRSVSWYQQTPGQGLQFLFEYFSETQRNKGNFPGRFSGRQFSNSRSEMNVSTLELGDSALYLCASSWGTGRDTQYFGPGTRLTVL.

The rearrangement uses TRBV7-9 and TRBJ2-3, with D uncertain. The CDR3 has 12 amino acids. The germline CDR1 and CDR2 sequences are SEHNR and FQNEAQ (reference sequence). V gave up 3 bases and J gave up 4 bases, with 5 bases separating them. This CDR3 reads CASSFLSDTQYF. The CDR3 DNA reads TGTGCCAGCAGCTTCTTATCAGATACGCAGTATTTT. Supplemented by reference TRBV7-9 and TRBJ2-3, the full variable domain reads DTGVSQNPRHKITKRGQNVTFRCDPISEHNRLYWYRQTLGQGPEFLTYFQNEAQLEKSRLLSDRFSAERPKGSFSTLEIQRTEQGDSAMYLCASSFLSDTQYFGPGTRLTVL.

The rearrangement uses TRBV9 and TRBJ2-7, with 11 bases identical to TRBD2. Trimming removed 4 bases from V and 2 bases from J; junction bases left unmatched: 14. Germline V gives CDR1 SGDLS, CDR2 YYNGEE. This CDR3 region has 18 residues. In nucleotides, the CDR3 is TGTGCCAGCAGCCCAGAGAATACTAGCGGGGGCCGACCCTACGAGCAGTACTTC. Its translation is CASSPENTSGGRPYEQYF.

The V and J genes are TRBV11-2 and TRBJ1-5; 9 nucleotides line up with TRBD1. Germline V gene data show CDR1 as SGHAT and CDR2 as FQNNGV. V lost 5 bases and J lost 5; bases outside the gene matches: 7. The CDR3 sequence is 15 residues long. The CDR3 region is CASSVTGGADQPQHF. CDR3 sequence (DNA): TGTGCCAGCAGCGTTACAGGGGGCGCGGATCAGCCCCAGCATTTT.

The V call is TRBV5-4, the J call TRBJ2-3; D is possibly TRBD2 (5 bases). CDR3 length: 13 amino acids. Germline V CDR1 and CDR2: SGHNT, YYREEE (reference sequence). Between the trimmed V and J ends, which lost 5 bases and 6 bases, there was a span of 13 bases. The CDR3 DNA sequence: TGTGCCAGCAGTACGCGGAGGTTGGATACGCAGTATTTT. This codes for CASSTRRLDTQYF.

This chain joins TRBV19 and TRBJ1-3; 7 positions agree with TRBD1. With V trimmed by 6 bases and J by 0 bases, 8 bases remained unmatched. Germline V gene sequence: CDR1 LNHDA, CDR2 SQIVND (reference sequence). The CDR3 length is 16 residues. The CDR3 bases are TGTGCCAGTAGATCACAGGGGCTATTCTCTGGAAACACCATATATTTT. Its protein is CASRSQGLFSGNTIYF.

This chain uses TRBV4-3 with TRBJ2-1; TRBD1 agrees at 12 bases. Germline V lookup: CDR1 LGHNA, CDR2 YSLEER. The length of the CDR3 is 15 residues. The junction had 3 bases not matched to a gene; V was cut back by 1 base and J by 8 bases. The CDR3 spells CASSQVGTGGHEQFF. In DNA, the CDR3 is TGCGCCAGCAGCCAAGTCGGGACAGGGGGCCATGAGCAGTTCTTC.

The chain recombines TRBV2 with TRBJ1-3; D call uncertain. CDR1 SNHLY and CDR2 FYNNEI come from the germline V gene. There are 13 residues in the CDR3. Trimming removed 3 bases from V and 9 bases from J, with 12 bases in between. This chain's CDR3 is CASSDSLNPTIYF. DNA for the CDR3: TGTGCCAGCAGTGACTCTCTAAATCCCACCATATATTTT.

V is TRBV7-8 and J is TRBJ2-7; no firm D call. The CDR3 sequence is 13 residues long. Trimming removed 10 bases from V and 1 base from J, with 14 bases in between. Per the germline V gene, CDR1 is SGHVS and CDR2 is FQNEAQ. CDR3 nucleotide sequence: TGTGCCACCCGCCAAACTGGTTCCTACGAGCAGTACTTC. Encoded protein: CATRQTGSYEQYF.

The genes are TRBV21-1 and TRBJ1-4; TRBD1, the D gene given by the table, was not confirmed from the DNA. TRBV21-1 counts as a pseudogene. This CDR3 is built from 19 residues. The CDR3 sequence: CASSKDGQGEIATNEKLFF. CDR3 coding DNA: TGTGCCAGCAGCAAAGACGGACAGGGGGAGATCGCAACTAATGAAAAACTGTTTTTT.

The chain carries TRBV6-5 and TRBJ1-2, with 8 bases matching TRBD1. The CDR3 runs to 13 residues. Germline CDR1 reads MNHEY; CDR2 reads SVGAGI. With 8 bases clipped from V and 4 bases from J, the junction kept 6 bases outside the gene matches. The CDR3, as DNA: TGTGCCAGCGGAAGGGACAGGTTCTATGGCTACACCTTC. It is translated as CASGRDRFYGYTF.

About this clone: A much larger clone lies a single base off, so this may be a read error. The gene calls are TRBV5-4 and TRBJ2-1; D is uncertain. The V gene's germline CDR1 is SGHNT and CDR2 YYREEE (reference sequence). Trimming removed 0 bases from V and 1 base from J, with 5 bases in between. The CDR3 length is 14 residues. CDR3 in DNA: TGTGCCAGCAGCTTGGACAGTTCCTACAATGAGCAGTTCTTC. This translates into CASSLDSSYNEQFF.

The gene calls are TRBV27 and TRBJ2-7; 10 bases are shared with TRBD1. The CDR3 loop spans 16 amino acids. CDR1 is MNHEY and CDR2 is SMNVEV in the germline V gene (reference sequence). The trim removed 10 bases at V and 0 bases at J, leaving 12 bases unmatched. CDR3 loop: CATSGSRDRGSYEQYF. In DNA, the CDR3 is TGTGCCACCTCTGGATCTCGGGACAGGGGCTCCTACGAGCAGTACTTC.

Only one count was recorded for this clone. The chain has TRBV5-4 and TRBJ2-1; 12 positions agree with TRBD2. Germline CDR1 is SGHNT and CDR2 is YYREEE (reference sequence). CDR3 size: 16 residues. Losses at the gene ends were 3 bases for V and 9 bases for J; bases not matched to a gene: 10. In DNA form, the CDR3 reads TGTGCCAGCAGCTGGAGACTAGCGGGGGCCCCAGGTGAGCAGTTCTTC. This gives the protein CASSWRLAGAPGEQFF.